These 3 T cell receptor beta chains came from one sample sequenced in a study of T cell responses to AZD1222 COVID-19 vaccine. Assay used: immunoSEQ multiplex PCR; TCRdb lists only in-frame clones, some missing. This table holds some 150,000 clones, just over 90% found once. This material consisted of peripheral blood, taken on day 0 of AZD1222 vaccination. Receptors originate from an adult in good health.

This clone was seen only once. In the same sample, other DNA sequences code for this CDR3. The chain joins TRBV19 to TRBJ2-3, with D uncertain. Between the trimmed V and J ends, which lost 1 base and 3 bases, there was a span of 5 bases. Germline V gives CDR1 LNHDA, CDR2 SQIVND (reference sequence). This CDR3 spans 13 amino acids. The CDR3 loop reads CASSIAGTDTQYF. The CDR3 coding sequence is TGTGCCAGTAGTATAGCCGGGACAGATACGCAGTATTTT.

The chain uses TRBV4-2 and TRBJ1-6; maybe TRBD1 (5 bases). The V gene's germline CDR1 is LGHNA and CDR2 YNFKEQ. Trimming took off 0 bases at V and 2 bases at J, with 8 bases between the two ends. CDR3 length equals 16 residues. CDR3 sequence: CASSQDATAYNSPLHF. The CDR3 coding sequence is TGTGCCAGCAGCCAAGACGCGACAGCCTATAATTCACCCCTCCACTTT.

The rearrangement links TRBV19 to TRBJ1-5; maybe TRBD1 (5 bases). Germline V lookup: CDR1 LNHDA, CDR2 SQIVND (reference sequence). The CDR3 has 15 residues. V lost 0 bases, J lost 3 bases, and 9 bases lay in between. The CDR3 spells CASSIDRAPNQPQHF. CDR3 DNA sequence: TGTGCCAGTAGTATAGACAGGGCCCCCAATCAGCCCCAGCATTTT. The entire variable domain, with the rest obtained from reference TRBV19 and TRBJ1-5, is as follows: DGGITQSPKYLFRKEGQNVTLSCEQNLNHDAMYWYRQDPGQGLRLIYYSQIVNDFQKGDIAEGYSVSREKKESFPLTVTSAQKNPTAFYLCASSIDRAPNQPQHFGDGTRLSIL.